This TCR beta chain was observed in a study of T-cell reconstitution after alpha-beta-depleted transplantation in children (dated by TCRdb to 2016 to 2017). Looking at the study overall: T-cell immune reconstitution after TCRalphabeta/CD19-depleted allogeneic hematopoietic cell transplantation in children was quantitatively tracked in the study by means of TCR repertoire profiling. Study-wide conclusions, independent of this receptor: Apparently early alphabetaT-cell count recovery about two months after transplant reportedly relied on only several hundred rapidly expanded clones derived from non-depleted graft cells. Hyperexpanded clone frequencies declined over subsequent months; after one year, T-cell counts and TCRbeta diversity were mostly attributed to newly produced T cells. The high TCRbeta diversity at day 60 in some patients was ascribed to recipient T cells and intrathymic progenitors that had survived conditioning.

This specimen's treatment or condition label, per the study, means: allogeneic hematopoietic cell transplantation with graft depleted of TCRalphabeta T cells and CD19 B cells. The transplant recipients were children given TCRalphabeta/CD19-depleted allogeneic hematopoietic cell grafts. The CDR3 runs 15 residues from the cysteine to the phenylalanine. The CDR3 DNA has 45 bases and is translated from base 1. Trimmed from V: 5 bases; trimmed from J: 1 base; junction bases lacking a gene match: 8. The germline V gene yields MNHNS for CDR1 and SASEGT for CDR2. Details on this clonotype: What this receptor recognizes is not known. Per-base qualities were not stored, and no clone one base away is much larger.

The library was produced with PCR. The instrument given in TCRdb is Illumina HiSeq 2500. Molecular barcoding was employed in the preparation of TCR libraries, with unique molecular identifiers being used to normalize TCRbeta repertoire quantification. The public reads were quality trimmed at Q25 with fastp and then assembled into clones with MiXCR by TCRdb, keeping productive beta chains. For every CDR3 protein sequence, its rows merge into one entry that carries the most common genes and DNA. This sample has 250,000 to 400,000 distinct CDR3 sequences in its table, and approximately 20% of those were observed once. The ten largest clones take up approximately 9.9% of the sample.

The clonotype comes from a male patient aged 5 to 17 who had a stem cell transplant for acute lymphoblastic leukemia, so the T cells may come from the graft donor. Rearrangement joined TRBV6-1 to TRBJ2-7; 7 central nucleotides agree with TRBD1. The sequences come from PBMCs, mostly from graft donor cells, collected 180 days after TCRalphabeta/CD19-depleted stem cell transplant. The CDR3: CASSRTGVDSYEQYF. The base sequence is TGTGCCAGCAGTCGAACAGGGGTGGATTCCTACGAGCAGTACTTC.